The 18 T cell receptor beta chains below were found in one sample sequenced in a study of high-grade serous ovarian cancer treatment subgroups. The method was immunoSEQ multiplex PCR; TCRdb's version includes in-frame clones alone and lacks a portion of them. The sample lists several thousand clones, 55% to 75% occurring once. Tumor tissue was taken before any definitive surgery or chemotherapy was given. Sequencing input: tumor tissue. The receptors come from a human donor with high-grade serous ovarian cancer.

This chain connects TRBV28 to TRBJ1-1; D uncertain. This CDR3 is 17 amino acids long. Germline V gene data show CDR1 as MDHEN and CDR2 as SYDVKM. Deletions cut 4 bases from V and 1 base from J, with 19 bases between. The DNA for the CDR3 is TGTGCCAGCAGTTCACTTACCCTCCATAGCCCGAACACTGAAGCTTTCTTT. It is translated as CASSSLTLHSPNTEAFF.

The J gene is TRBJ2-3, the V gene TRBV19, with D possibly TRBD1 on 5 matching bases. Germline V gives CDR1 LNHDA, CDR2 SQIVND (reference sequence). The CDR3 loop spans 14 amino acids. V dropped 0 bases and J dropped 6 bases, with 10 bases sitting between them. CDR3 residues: CASSIDAQEDTQYF. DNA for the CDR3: TGTGCCAGTAGTATAGACGCACAGGAGGATACGCAGTATTTT.

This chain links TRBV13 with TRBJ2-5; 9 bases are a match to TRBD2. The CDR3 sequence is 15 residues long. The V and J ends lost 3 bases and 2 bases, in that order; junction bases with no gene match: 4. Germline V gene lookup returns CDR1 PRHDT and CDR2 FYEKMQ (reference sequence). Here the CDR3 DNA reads TGTGCCAGCAGCTTGACTAGCGGAGAACAAGAGACCCAGTACTTC. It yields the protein CASSLTSGEQETQYF.

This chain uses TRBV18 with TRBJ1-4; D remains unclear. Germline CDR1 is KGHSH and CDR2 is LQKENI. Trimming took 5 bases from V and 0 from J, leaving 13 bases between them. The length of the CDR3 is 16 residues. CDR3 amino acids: CASSIHGPATNEKLFF. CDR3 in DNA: TGTGCCAGCTCAATTCATGGGCCGGCAACTAATGAAAAACTGTTTTTT. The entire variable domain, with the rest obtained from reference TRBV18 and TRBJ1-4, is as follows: NAGVMQNPRHLVRRRGQEARLRCSPMKGHSHVYWYRQLPEEGLKFMVYLQKENIIDESGMPKERFSAEFPKEGPSILRIQQVVRGDSAAYFCASSIHGPATNEKLFFGSGTQLSVL.

The CDR3 region is CASSLRTRDTEAFF. CDR3 in DNA: TGTGCCAGCAGCCTACGAACTAGGGACACTGAAGCTTTCTTT. V and J are TRBV7-3 and TRBJ1-1; D call uncertain. CDR1 is SGHTA and CDR2 is FQGTGA in the germline V gene. The CDR3 has 14 residues. Deletions cut 5 bases from V and 3 bases from J, with 13 bases between.

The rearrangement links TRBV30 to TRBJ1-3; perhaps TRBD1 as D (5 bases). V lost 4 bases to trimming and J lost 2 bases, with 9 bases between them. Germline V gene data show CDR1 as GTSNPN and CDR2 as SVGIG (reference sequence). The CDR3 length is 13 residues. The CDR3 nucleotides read TGTGCCTGGATGCGGGGCACTGGAAACACCATATATTTT. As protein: CAWMRGTGNTIYF. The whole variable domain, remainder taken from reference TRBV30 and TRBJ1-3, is SQTIHQWPATLVQPVGSPLSLECTVEGTSNPNLYWYRQAAGRGLQLLFYSVGIGQISSEVPQNLSASRPQDRQFILSSKKLLLSDSGFYLCAWMRGTGNTIYFGEGSWLTVV.

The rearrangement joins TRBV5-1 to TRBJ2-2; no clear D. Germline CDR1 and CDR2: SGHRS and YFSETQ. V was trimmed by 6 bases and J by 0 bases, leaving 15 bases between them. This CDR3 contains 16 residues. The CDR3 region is CASTSYVATNTGELFF. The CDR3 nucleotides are TGCGCCAGCACCTCTTACGTCGCAACGAACACCGGGGAGCTGTTTTTT.

This CDR3 is CASSPSGATYEQYF. The CDR3 DNA reads TGTGCCAGCAGCCCATCGGGAGCAACCTACGAGCAGTACTTC. The chain employs TRBV7-3 and TRBJ2-7, with D possibly being TRBD2 (6 bases). Trimming took off 5 bases at V and 2 bases at J, with 13 bases between the two ends. The CDR3 contains 14 residues. CDR1 and CDR2 from the germline V gene are SGHTA and FQGTGA.

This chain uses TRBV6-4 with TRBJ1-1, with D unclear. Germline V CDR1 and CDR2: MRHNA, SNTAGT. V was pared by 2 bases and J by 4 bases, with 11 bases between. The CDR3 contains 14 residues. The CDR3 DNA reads TGTGCCAGCAGTGACGGGGAGATGGGCACTGAAGCTTTCTTT. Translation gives CASSDGEMGTEAFF.

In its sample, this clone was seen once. The CDR3 coding sequence is TGTGCCAGCAGTTACGCCCTGACGCGGGGGTACTACGAGCAGTACTTC. Its translation: CASSYALTRGYYEQYF. V usage is TRBV6-5 and J usage is TRBJ2-7, with 7 bases aligning to TRBD2. Germline V gene sequence: CDR1 MNHEY, CDR2 SVGAGI. This CDR3 spans 16 amino acids. The J segment lost 3 bases and the V segment lost 2 bases, leaving 10 bases of the junction unmatched.

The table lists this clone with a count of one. CDR3 in DNA: TGCGCCAGCAGCTTTTTCGATAACAATGAGCAGTTCTTC. This codes for CASSFFDNNEQFF. The J gene is TRBJ2-1, the V gene TRBV5-1; D uncertain. The CDR3 is made up of 13 amino acids. V was shortened by 2 bases and J by 5 bases, with 8 bases between the two germline ends. Germline V gene sequence: CDR1 SGHRS, CDR2 YFSETQ.

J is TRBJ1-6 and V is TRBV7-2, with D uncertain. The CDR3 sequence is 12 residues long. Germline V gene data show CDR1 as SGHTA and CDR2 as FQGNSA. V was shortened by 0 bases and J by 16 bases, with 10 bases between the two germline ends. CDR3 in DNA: TGTGCCAGCAGCTTAGCACAGCTGTCTCTCCACTTT. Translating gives CASSLAQLSLHF.

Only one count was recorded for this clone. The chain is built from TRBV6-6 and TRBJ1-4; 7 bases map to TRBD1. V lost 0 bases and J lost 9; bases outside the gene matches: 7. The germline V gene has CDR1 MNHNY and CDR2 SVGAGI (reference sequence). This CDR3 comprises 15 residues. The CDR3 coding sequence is TGTGCCAGCAGTTACTCGAGGGCAGGGGGAAAAAAACTGTTTTTT. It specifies CASSYSRAGGKKLFF.

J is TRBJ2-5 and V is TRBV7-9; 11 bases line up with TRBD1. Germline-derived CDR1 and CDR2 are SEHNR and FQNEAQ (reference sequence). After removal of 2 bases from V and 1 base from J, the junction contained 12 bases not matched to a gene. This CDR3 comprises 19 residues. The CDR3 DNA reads TGTGCCAGCAGCTTACCTGGACAGGGGGCCACCCTCGCCCAAGAGACCCAGTACTTC. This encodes CASSLPGQGATLAQETQYF. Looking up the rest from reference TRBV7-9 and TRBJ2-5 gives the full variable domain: DTGVSQNPRHKITKRGQNVTFRCDPISEHNRLYWYRQTLGQGPEFLTYFQNEAQLEKSRLLSDRFSAERPKGSFSTLEIQRTEQGDSAMYLCASSLPGQGATLAQETQYFGPGTRLLVL.

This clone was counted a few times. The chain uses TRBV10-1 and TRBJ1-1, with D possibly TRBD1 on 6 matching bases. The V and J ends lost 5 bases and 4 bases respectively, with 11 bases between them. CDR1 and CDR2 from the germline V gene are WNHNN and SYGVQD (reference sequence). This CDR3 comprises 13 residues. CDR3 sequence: CASSNTGFTEAFF. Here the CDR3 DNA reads TGCGCCAGCAGTAATACAGGGTTCACTGAAGCTTTCTTT.

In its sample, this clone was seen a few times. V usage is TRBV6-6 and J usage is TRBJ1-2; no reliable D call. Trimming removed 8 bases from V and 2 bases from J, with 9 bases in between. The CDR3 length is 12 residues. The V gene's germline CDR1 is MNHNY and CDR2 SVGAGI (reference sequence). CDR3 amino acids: CASSAQNYGYTF. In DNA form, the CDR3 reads TGTGCCAGCTCCGCACAGAACTATGGCTACACCTTC.

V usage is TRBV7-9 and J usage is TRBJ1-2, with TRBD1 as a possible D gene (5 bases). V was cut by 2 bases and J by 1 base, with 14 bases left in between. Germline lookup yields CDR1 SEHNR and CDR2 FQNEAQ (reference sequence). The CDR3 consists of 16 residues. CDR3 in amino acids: CASSLMGTGLNYGYTF. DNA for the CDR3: TGTGCCAGCAGCTTAATGGGAACAGGACTTAACTATGGCTACACCTTC.

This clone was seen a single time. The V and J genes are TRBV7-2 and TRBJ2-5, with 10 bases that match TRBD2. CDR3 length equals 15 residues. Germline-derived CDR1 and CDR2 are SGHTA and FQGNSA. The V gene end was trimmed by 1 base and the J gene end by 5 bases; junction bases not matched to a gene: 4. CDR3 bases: TGTGCCAGCAGCTTAGAGCCTAGCGGGGGCGAGACCCAGTACTTC. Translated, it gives CASSLEPSGGETQYF.